One sample yielded the 21 T cell receptor beta chains listed below, sequenced in a study of OX40 agonist ivuxolimab in advanced cancers. The assay was immunoSEQ multiplex PCR, and TCRdb's table has in-frame clones only and misses some. The profile covers approximately 69,000 clones, with about 86% appearing a single time and under 0.75% taken by the ten largest. The sample consisted of CD4+ or CD8+ T cells sorted from blood, taken in a trial of the OX40 agonist ivuxolimab. These receptors were obtained from an adult with an advanced solid tumor such as melanoma, head and neck, liver or kidney cancer.

This chain connects TRBV2 to TRBJ1-1; perhaps TRBD1 as D (5 bases). Trimming cost V 4 bases and J 1 base, with 16 bases left between them. This CDR3 has 16 residues. Germline V gives CDR1 SNHLY, CDR2 FYNNEI. CDR3 bases: TGTGCCAGCAGTGCAGAAGGAGGGGCCGCGAACACTGAAGCTTTCTTT. Its protein is CASSAEGGAANTEAFF.

The chain links TRBV6-6 to TRBJ1-1, with TRBD1 matching over 8 bases. Germline CDR1 and CDR2: MNHNY and SVGAGI (reference sequence). The CDR3 extends over 15 amino acids. V was clipped by 6 bases and J by 5 bases; unmatched bases: 11. The CDR3 sequence: CASRRDRRGGTEAFF. The CDR3 coding sequence is TGTGCCAGCAGAAGGGACAGGCGTGGAGGGACTGAAGCTTTCTTT.

CDR3 region: CASSLARGGDTQYF. DNA for the CDR3: TGTGCCAGCAGCTTAGCCAGGGGGGGAGATACGCAGTATTTT. The chain has TRBV7-2 and TRBJ2-3; D tentatively fits TRBD1 or TRBD2 (7 bases each). V was pared by 0 bases and J by 5 bases, with 9 bases between. This CDR3 is built from 14 residues. Germline V gene sequence: CDR1 SGHTA, CDR2 FQGNSA.

This chain links TRBV27 with TRBJ2-1; 13 nucleotides match TRBD2. The CDR3 is made up of 17 amino acids. Germline values: CDR1 MNHEY, CDR2 SMNVEV (reference sequence). The J segment lost 4 bases and the V segment lost 5 bases, leaving 8 bases of the junction unmatched. DNA for the CDR3: TGTGCCAGCAGTGGCCGGACTAGCGGGAGACGGTACAATGAGCAGTTCTTC. Translation gives CASSGRTSGRRYNEQFF.

Here the CDR3 reads CASSLTETQYF. DNA for the CDR3: TGTGCCAGCAGCTTGACAGAGACCCAGTACTTC. The chain joins TRBV5-6 to TRBJ2-5; D gene unclear. This CDR3 comprises 11 residues. Germline CDR1 and CDR2: SGHDT and YYEEEE. Trimming cost V 1 base and J 4 bases, with 2 bases left between them.

V usage is TRBV4-3 and J usage is TRBJ2-3; 8 bases are shared with TRBD2. CDR1 is LGHNA, CDR2 YSLEER, per germline. The CDR3 contains 15 residues. The V gene end was trimmed by 3 bases and the J gene end by 0 bases; junction bases not matched to a gene: 2. In nucleotides, the CDR3 is TGCGCCAGCAGCCAGGGACTAGTCAGCACAGATACGCAGTATTTT. Encoded protein: CASSQGLVSTDTQYF.

The chain combines TRBV6-6 with TRBJ2-1; D remains unclear. With 2 bases removed from V and 6 bases from J, the gap between germline ends came to 14 bases. Germline V gives CDR1 MNHNY, CDR2 SVGAGI (reference sequence). The CDR3 loop spans 15 amino acids. The CDR3 DNA is TGTGCCAGCAGTTACCAACCGACTTCAGCCAATGAGCAGTTCTTC. This gives the protein CASSYQPTSANEQFF.

This clone was detected only a few times. This sequence joins TRBV15 and TRBJ1-2; D uncertain. The CDR3 extends over 17 amino acids. V was clipped by 0 bases and J by 4 bases, with 18 bases between them. CDR1 is LNHNV, CDR2 YYDKDF, per germline (reference sequence). The CDR3 nucleotides read TGTGCCACCAGCAGAGATACGGGCAGAGCCTTTAGCTATGGCTACACCTTC. Translation gives CATSRDTGRAFSYGYTF.

The chain employs TRBV19 and TRBJ1-2, with a possible D match to TRBD1 (5 bases). Looked up from germline, CDR1 is LNHDA and CDR2 is SQIVND (reference sequence). The CDR3 runs 15 residues. The V gene lost 5 bases and the J gene lost 4 bases, with 17 bases spanning the gap. The DNA for the CDR3 is TGTGCCAGTAGTGTGAACAGCTTCGGGGGCTATGGCTACACCTTC. This encodes CASSVNSFGGYGYTF.

The J gene is TRBJ2-5, the V gene TRBV30; 13 bases map to TRBD2. CDR3 length: 17 residues. Germline loops: CDR1 GTSNPN, CDR2 SVGIG (reference sequence). The trim removed 5 bases at V and 4 bases at J, leaving 13 bases unmatched. CDR3 bases: TGTGCCTGGGAAGGACTAGCGGGGGTCCTGGGGGGAGAGACCCAGTACTTC. It codes for CAWEGLAGVLGGETQYF.

In its sample, this clone was seen once. V and J are TRBV18 and TRBJ1-1, with D uncertain. V shed 3 bases and J shed 4 bases, with 15 bases lying between them. The V gene's germline CDR1 is KGHSH and CDR2 LQKENI. The CDR3 runs to 15 residues. The CDR3 is CASSPLRGKGTEAFF. In DNA, the CDR3 is TGTGCCAGCTCACCCCTACGGGGTAAGGGCACTGAAGCTTTCTTT.

This chain connects TRBV9 to TRBJ2-3, with 12 positions matching TRBD2. The V gene end was trimmed by 4 bases and the J gene end by 5 bases; junction bases not matched to a gene: 11. Germline values: CDR1 SGDLS, CDR2 YYNGEE. The CDR3 contains 17 residues. The CDR3 DNA reads as TGTGCCAGCAGCCCAGACCTAGCGGGAGGGCCGAGAGATACGCAGTATTTT. It translates to CASSPDLAGGPRDTQYF.

The V gene is TRBV6-6, the J gene TRBJ1-1; 11 bases are shared with TRBD1. Germline values: CDR1 MNHNY, CDR2 SVGAGI (reference sequence). With 7 bases clipped from V and 5 bases from J, the junction kept 9 bases outside the gene matches. The CDR3 runs 15 residues. The CDR3 is CASTRTGGQNTEAFF. The CDR3 nucleotides are TGTGCCAGCACTCGGACAGGGGGCCAGAATACTGAAGCTTTCTTT.

CDR3 sequence reads: CASSIEGSSTQHF. CDR3 DNA: TGTGCCAGTAGTATAGAGGGCAGCTCGACCCAGCATTTT. J is TRBJ1-5 and V is TRBV19; D is unclear. Germline lookup yields CDR1 LNHDA and CDR2 SQIVND (reference sequence). The CDR3 has 13 amino acids. Trimming stripped 0 bases from V and 11 bases from J, with 11 bases between.

V usage is TRBV4-1 and J usage is TRBJ2-7; 11 bases agree with TRBD2. Germline trimming cut 4 bases from V and 3 bases from J; bases unmatched to any gene: 2. The CDR3 contains 14 residues. The germline V gene encodes CDR1 MGHRA and CDR2 YSYEKL. CDR3 nucleotide sequence: TGCGCCAGCAGCCTTAGCGGGGGGGTCTACGAGCAGTACTTC. Amino acids: CASSLSGGVYEQYF.

This clone was observed a single time. The chain joins TRBV11-3 to TRBJ2-7, with D possibly matching TRBD1 (5 bases). Trimming shortened V by 2 bases and J by 6 bases, and 11 bases separated the two germline ends. There are 13 residues in the CDR3. Germline V gives CDR1 SGHNT, CDR2 YENEEA. The CDR3 DNA is TGTGCCAGCAGCTTACTAGGGGCGACCGAGCAGTACTTC. Translating gives CASSLLGATEQYF.

This rearrangement joins TRBV6-5 to TRBJ2-7, with no clear D. Per germline, CDR1 MNHEY and CDR2 SVGAGI. There are 15 residues in the CDR3. The V end lost 6 bases, the J end lost 3 bases, and 18 bases lay between the germline ends. The CDR3 sequence: CASRPTWDQVYEQYF. In DNA form, the CDR3 reads TGTGCCAGCAGACCCACCTGGGATCAGGTCTACGAGCAGTACTTC.

The chain recombines TRBV7-9 with TRBJ1-2, with D hard to call. Germline values: CDR1 SEHNR, CDR2 FQNEAQ (reference sequence). The length of the CDR3 is 15 residues. Trimming left V 1 base short and J 6 bases short, with 15 bases between. The CDR3 here is CASSLEVRQWNGYTF. The DNA of the CDR3 is TGTGCCAGCAGCTTAGAGGTCCGGCAATGGAATGGCTACACCTTC.

This clone has only one observation. CDR3 amino acids: CASSKGTRGSQPQHF. The CDR3 region has the DNA TGTGCCAGCAGCAAAGGAACGCGAGGGAGTCAGCCCCAGCATTTT. The chain has TRBV21-1 and TRBJ1-5. TRBV21-1 is deemed a pseudogene. The CDR3 runs 15 residues.

The chain is built from TRBV11-2 and TRBJ2-7; TRBD1 agrees at 11 bases. Unmatched junction bases numbered 5, after V lost 5 bases and J lost 2 bases. This CDR3 has 15 amino acids. Looked up from germline, CDR1 is SGHAT and CDR2 is FQNNGV. CDR3 in amino acids: CASSHRGQGAYEQYF. The CDR3 bases are TGTGCCAGCAGCCACAGGGGACAGGGGGCCTACGAGCAGTACTTC.

The J gene is TRBJ1-2, the V gene TRBV11-1, with a weak D call TRBD1 (5 bases). The ends were cut back, 1 base at V and 0 bases at J, with 9 bases in the middle. This CDR3 spans 15 amino acids. Per germline, CDR1 SGHAT and CDR2 FQDESV (reference sequence). CDR3 nucleotides: TGTGCCAGCAGCTTAGGGACATCCGCTAACTATGGCTACACCTTC. It encodes CASSLGTSANYGYTF.